The rows below give T cell receptor beta chains drawn from one sample of a study of OX40 agonist ivuxolimab in advanced cancers. Using immunoSEQ multiplex PCR, the repertoire was profiled, and TCRdb retains in-frame clones only, with some absent. The repertoire holds roughly 67,000 clones, more than 70% seen once, with around 0.73% in the top ten. This specimen was CD4+ or CD8+ T cells sorted from blood, taken in a trial of the OX40 agonist ivuxolimab. The receptor set was obtained from an adult with an advanced solid tumor such as melanoma, head and neck, liver or kidney cancer. Both conserved end residues are part of each CDR3. Each record gives: clone size, J gene, V gene, D gene, CDR3 protein, CDR3 DNA. D genes are given only for firm matches. Only some rows state a clone size, as once, few, many or a class for expanded clones.

>.|TRBJ2-5|TRBV5-6|TRBD1
CASSTGQGRETQYF
TGTGCCAGCAGCACGGGACAGGGAAGAGAGACCCAGTACTTC
>.|TRBJ2-3|TRBV6-6|.
CASSSRGIGTDTQYF
TGTGCCAGCAGTTCCCGGGGGATTGGGACAGATACGCAGTATTTT
>few|TRBJ1-1|TRBV5-1|TRBD1
CASSGRTGSEAFF
TGCGCCAGCAGCGGACGGACAGGGAGTGAAGCTTTCTTT
>.|TRBJ2-1|TRBV9|TRBD2
CASSVPGTSGRAEQFF
TGTGCCAGCAGCGTGCCCGGGACTAGCGGGAGAGCAGAGCAGTTCTTC
>.|TRBJ2-1|TRBV21-1|.
CASSSGREFKSYNEQFF
TGTGCCAGCTCCTCCGGGCGGGAGTTTAAGTCCTACAATGAGCAGTTCTTC
>.|TRBJ2-3|TRBV10-3|.
CAISEREKADTQYF
TGTGCCATCAGTGAGAGGGAAAAGGCAGATACGCAGTATTTT
>.|TRBJ2-2|TRBV30|.
CAWSGGIGELFF
TGTGCCTGGAGTGGTGGGATCGGGGAGCTGTTTTTT
>few|TRBJ1-2|TRBV10-3|TRBD1
CAITPDRAGYTF
TGTGCCATCACCCCGGACAGGGCTGGCTACACCTTC
>.|TRBJ1-2|TRBV6-5|.
CASRFRNNYGYTF
TGTGCCAGCAGATTTAGGAATAACTATGGCTACACCTTC
>once|TRBJ1-4|TRBV25-1|.
CASSEAGATNEKLFF
TGTGCCAGCAGTGAAGCAGGAGCAACTAATGAAAAACTGTTTTTT
>.|TRBJ2-7|TRBV7-9|TRBD1
CASRKGQNSYEQYF
TGTGCCAGCAGGAAGGGACAGAACTCCTACGAGCAGTACTTC
>once|TRBJ1-5|TRBV18|TRBD1
CASSPGQGGQPQHF
TGTGCCAGCTCACCGGGACAGGGCGGGCAGCCCCAGCATTTT
>.|TRBJ2-1|TRBV18|.
CASSTRSPNEQFF
TGTGCCAGCTCAACTAGGTCTCCCAATGAGCAGTTCTTC
>few|TRBJ1-3|TRBV5-1|TRBD1
CASSLAGTGYGNTIYF
TGCGCCAGCAGCTTGGCTGGGACAGGTTACGGAAACACCATATATTTT
>.|TRBJ2-3|TRBV7-8|.
CASSPWVFADTQYF
TGTGCCAGCAGCCCTTGGGTTTTCGCAGATACGCAGTATTTT
>.|TRBJ2-1|TRBV10-1|TRBD2
CASSDSGTSGSWGNEQFF
TGCGCCAGCAGTGACTCCGGGACTAGCGGGAGCTGGGGCAATGAGCAGTTCTTC
>.|TRBJ2-5|TRBV4-1|TRBD2
CASSQEGVLAGMGETQYF
TGCGCCAGCAGCCAAGAAGGGGTCCTAGCGGGAATGGGAGAGACCCAGTACTTC
>.|TRBJ2-7|TRBV6-5|.
CASRGADEQYF
TGTGCCAGCCGGGGGGCTGACGAGCAGTACTTC
>.|TRBJ1-2|TRBV7-3|.
CASSLNDGRSYTF
TGTGCCAGCAGCCTAAACGACGGGAGGAGCTACACCTTC
>.|TRBJ2-1|TRBV30|TRBD1
CAWLPGQGSLYNEQFF
TGTGCCTGGCTCCCGGGACAGGGGTCCCTTTACAATGAGCAGTTCTTC
>.|TRBJ2-3|TRBV10-3|.
CAISLRGDTDTQYF
TGTGCCATCAGCCTCAGGGGGGACACAGATACGCAGTATTTT
>.|TRBJ1-5|TRBV5-1|.
CASSLGASGNQPQHF
TGCGCCAGCAGCTTGGGGGCTAGTGGCAATCAGCCCCAGCATTTT
>.|TRBJ2-1|TRBV11-2|TRBD1
CASSHGAGGLNEQFF
TGTGCCAGCAGCCACGGGGCAGGGGGTTTAAATGAGCAGTTCTTC
>once|TRBJ1-1|TRBV5-1|.
CASSGDMNTEAFF
TGCGCCAGCAGCGGGGACATGAACACTGAAGCTTTCTTT
>.|TRBJ2-3|TRBV5-5|.
CASSLDGRTDTQYF
TGTGCCAGCAGCTTAGACGGACGGACAGATACGCAGTATTTT
>once|TRBJ2-7|TRBV6-6|.
CASRGTVVSYEQYF
TGTGCCAGCAGGGGGACTGTCGTATCCTACGAGCAGTACTTC